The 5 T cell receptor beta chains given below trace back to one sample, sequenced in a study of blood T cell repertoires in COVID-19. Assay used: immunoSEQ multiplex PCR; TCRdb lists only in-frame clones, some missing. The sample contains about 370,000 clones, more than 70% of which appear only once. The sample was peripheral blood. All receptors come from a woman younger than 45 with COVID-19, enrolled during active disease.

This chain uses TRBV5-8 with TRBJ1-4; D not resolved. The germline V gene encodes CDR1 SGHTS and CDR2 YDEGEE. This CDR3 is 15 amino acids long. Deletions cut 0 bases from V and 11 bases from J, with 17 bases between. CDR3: CASSLASAGFEKLFF. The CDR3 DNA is TGTGCCAGCAGCTTGGCATCGGCGGGATTCGAGAAACTGTTTTTT.

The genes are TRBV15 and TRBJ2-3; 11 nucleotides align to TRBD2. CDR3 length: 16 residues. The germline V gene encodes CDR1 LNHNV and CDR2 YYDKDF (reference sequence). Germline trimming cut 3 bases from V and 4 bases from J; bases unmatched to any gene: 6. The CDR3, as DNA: TGTGCCACCAGCAGGCCCACTAGCGGGAGCCCAGATACGCAGTATTTT. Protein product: CATSRPTSGSPDTQYF.

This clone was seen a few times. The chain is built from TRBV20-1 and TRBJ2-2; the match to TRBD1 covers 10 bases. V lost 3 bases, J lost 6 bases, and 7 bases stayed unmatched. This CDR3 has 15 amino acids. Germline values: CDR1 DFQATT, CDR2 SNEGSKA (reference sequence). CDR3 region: CSASLGTGEAGELFF. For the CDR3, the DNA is TGCAGTGCTAGTCTGGGGACAGGGGAAGCCGGGGAGCTGTTTTTT.

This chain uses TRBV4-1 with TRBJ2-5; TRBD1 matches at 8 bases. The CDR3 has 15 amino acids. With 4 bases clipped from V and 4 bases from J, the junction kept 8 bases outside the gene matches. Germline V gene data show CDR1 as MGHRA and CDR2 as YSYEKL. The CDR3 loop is CASSRQDRAGETQYF. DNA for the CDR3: TGCGCCAGCAGCCGACAGGACAGGGCAGGAGAGACCCAGTACTTC.

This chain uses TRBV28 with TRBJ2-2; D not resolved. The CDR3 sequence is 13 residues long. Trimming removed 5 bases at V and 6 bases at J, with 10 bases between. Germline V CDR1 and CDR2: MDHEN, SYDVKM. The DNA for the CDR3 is TGTGCCAGCAGTACAAACCTTCCCGGGGAGCTGTTTTTT. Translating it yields CASSTNLPGELFF.